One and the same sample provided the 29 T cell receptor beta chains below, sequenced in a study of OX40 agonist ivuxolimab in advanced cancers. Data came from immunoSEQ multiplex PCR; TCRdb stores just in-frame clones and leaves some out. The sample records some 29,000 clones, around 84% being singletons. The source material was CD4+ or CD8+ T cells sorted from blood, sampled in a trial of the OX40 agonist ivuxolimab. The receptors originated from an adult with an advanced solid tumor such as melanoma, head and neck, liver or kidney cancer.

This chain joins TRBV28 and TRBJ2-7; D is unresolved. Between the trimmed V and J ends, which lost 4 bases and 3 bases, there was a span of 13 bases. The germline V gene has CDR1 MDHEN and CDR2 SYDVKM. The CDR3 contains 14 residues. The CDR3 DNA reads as TGTGCCAGCAGTTCGTCGAGTGGCTACTACGAGCAGTACTTC. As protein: CASSSSSGYYEQYF.

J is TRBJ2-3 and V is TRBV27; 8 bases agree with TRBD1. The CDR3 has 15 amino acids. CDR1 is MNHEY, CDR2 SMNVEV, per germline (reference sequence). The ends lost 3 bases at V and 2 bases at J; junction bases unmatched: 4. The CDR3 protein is CASSLGTGHTDTQYF. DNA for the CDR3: TGTGCCAGCAGTTTGGGGACAGGTCACACAGATACGCAGTATTTT.

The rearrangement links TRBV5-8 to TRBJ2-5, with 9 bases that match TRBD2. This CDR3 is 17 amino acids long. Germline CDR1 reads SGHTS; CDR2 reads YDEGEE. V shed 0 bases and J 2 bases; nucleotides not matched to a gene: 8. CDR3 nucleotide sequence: TGTGCCAGCAGCTTGGGGAGGTCGACTAGCGGACAAGAGACCCAGTACTTC. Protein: CASSLGRSTSGQETQYF.

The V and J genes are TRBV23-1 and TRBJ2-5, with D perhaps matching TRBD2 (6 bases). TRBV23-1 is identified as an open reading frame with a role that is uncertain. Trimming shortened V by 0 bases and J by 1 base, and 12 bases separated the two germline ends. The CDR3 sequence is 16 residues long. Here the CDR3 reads CASSQSVRESQETQYF. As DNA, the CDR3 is TGCGCCAGCAGTCAATCGGTCCGGGAGAGCCAAGAGACCCAGTACTTC.

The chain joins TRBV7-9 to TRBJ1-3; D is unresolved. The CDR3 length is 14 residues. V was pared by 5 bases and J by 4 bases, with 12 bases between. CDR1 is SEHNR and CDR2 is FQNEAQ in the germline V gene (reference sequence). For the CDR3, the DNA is TGTGCCAGCAGCCCTGCGTCCTTCGGAAACACCATATATTTT. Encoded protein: CASSPASFGNTIYF.

As DNA, the CDR3 is TGTGCCAGCAGCTTAGGACTAGCGGGGGGGCCGCAGTATTTT. Its translation is CASSLGLAGGPQYF. This chain joins TRBV7-9 and TRBJ2-3; TRBD2 matches 14 bases. The CDR3 length is 14 residues. Losses at the gene ends were 1 base for V and 10 bases for J; bases not matched to a gene: 1. From germline, CDR1 is SEHNR and CDR2 FQNEAQ (reference sequence).

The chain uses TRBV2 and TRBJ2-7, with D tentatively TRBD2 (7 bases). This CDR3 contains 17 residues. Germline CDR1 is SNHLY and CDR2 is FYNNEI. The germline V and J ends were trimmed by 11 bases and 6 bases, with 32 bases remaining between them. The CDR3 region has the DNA TGTGCCTCGTTTTCTTACCCACGAGGGGGAGGGCCTCTCGAGCAGTACTTC. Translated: CASFSYPRGGGPLEQYF. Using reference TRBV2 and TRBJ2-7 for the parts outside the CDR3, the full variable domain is EPEVTQTPSHQVTQMGQEVILRCVPISNHLYFYWYRQILGQKVEFLVSFYNNEISEKSEIFDDQFSVERPDGSNFTLKIRSTKLEDSAMYFCASFSYPRGGGPLEQYFGPGTRLTVT.

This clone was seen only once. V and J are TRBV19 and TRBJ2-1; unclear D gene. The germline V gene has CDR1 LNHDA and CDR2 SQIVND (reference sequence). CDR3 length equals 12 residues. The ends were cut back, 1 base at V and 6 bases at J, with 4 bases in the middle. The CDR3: CASSIGVNEQFF. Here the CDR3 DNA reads TGTGCCAGTAGTATAGGGGTCAATGAGCAGTTCTTC.

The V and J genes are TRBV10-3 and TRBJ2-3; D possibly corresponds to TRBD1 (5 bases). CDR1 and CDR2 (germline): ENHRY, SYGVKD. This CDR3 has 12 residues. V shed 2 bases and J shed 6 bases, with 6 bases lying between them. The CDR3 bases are TGTGCCATCAGTGAGAAGGGGGATACGCAGTATTTT. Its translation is CAISEKGDTQYF.

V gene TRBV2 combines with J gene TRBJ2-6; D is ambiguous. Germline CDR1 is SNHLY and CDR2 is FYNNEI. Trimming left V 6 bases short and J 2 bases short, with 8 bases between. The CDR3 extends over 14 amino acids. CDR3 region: CASSQTAGANVLTF. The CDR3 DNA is TGTGCCAGCAGCCAAACAGCTGGGGCCAACGTCCTGACTTTC.

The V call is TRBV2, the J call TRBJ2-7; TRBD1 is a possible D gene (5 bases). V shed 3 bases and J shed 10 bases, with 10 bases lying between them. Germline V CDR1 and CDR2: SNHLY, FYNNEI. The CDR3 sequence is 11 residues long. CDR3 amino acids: CASSEGRVQYF. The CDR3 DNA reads TGTGCCAGCAGTGAGGGCAGGGTACAGTACTTC.

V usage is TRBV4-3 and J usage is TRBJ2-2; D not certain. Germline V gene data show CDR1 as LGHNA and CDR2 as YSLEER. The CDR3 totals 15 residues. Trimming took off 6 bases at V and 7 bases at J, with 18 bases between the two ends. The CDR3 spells CASRPFHDSFGELFF. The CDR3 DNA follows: TGCGCCAGCAGGCCATTTCATGACTCGTTCGGGGAGCTGTTTTTT.

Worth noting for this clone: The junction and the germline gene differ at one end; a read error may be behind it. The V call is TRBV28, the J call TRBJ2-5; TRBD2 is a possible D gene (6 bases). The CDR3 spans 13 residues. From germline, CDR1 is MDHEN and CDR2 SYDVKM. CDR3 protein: CASTLAAQETQYF. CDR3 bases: TGTGCCAGCACTTTAGCGGCTCAAGAGACCCAGTACTTC.

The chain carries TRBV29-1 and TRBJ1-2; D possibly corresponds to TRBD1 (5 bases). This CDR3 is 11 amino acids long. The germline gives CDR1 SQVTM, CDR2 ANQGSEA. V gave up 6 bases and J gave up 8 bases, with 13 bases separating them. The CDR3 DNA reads TGCAGCGTCGACGGGGCGCGGGGCTACACCTTC. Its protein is CSVDGARGYTF.

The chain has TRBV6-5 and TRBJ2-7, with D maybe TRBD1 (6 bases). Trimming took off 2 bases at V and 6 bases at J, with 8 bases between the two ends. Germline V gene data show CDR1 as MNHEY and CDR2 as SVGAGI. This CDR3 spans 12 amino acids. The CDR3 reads CASSYGGLEQYF. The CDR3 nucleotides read TGTGCCAGCAGTTACGGGGGCCTCGAGCAGTACTTC.

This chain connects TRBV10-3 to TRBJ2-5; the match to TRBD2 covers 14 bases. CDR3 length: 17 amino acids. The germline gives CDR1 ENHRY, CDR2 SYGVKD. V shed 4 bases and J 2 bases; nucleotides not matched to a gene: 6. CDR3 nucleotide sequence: TGTGCCATCAGTGTACACGGGACTAGCGGGGGACAAGAGACCCAGTACTTC. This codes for CAISVHGTSGGQETQYF.

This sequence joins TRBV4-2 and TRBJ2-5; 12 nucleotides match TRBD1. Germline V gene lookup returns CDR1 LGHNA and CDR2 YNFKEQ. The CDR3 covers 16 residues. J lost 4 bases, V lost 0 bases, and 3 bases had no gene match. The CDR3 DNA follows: TGTGCCAGCAGCCAAGATCCGGGACAGGGGGCAGAGACCCAGTACTTC. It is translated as CASSQDPGQGAETQYF.

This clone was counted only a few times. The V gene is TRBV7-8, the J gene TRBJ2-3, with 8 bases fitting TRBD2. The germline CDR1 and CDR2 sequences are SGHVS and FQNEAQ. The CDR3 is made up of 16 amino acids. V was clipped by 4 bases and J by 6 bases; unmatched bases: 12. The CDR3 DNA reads TGTGCCAGCAGCTCCACGGGAGGGGATCTGACGGATACGCAGTATTTT. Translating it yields CASSSTGGDLTDTQYF.

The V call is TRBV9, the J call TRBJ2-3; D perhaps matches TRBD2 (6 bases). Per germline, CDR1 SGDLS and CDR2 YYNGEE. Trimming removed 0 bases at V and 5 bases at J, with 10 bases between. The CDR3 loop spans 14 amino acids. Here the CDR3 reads CASSVEDYGDTQYF. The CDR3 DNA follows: TGTGCCAGCAGCGTAGAGGACTACGGAGATACGCAGTATTTT.

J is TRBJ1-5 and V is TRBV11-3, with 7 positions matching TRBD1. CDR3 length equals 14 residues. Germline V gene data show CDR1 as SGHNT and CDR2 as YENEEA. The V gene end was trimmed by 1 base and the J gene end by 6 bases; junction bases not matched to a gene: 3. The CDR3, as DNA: TGTGCCAGCAGCTTAGGACAGGGCAGTCAGCCCCAGCATTTT. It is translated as CASSLGQGSQPQHF.

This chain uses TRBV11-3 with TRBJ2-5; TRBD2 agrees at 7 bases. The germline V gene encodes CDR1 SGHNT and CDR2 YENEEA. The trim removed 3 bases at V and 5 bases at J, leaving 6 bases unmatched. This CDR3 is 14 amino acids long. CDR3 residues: CASSFEAGVETQYF. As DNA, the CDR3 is TGTGCCAGCAGCTTCGAGGCGGGAGTGGAGACCCAGTACTTC.

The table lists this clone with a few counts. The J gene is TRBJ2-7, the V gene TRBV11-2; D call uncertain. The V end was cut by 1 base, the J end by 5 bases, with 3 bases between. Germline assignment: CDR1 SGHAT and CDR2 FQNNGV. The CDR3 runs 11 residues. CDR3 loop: CASSLGDEQYF. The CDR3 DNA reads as TGTGCCAGCAGCTTAGGTGACGAGCAGTACTTC.

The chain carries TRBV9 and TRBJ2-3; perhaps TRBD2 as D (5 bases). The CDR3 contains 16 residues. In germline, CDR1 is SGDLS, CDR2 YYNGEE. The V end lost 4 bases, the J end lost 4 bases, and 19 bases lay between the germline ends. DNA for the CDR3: TGTGCCAGCAGCCCAGACCAGCTAGCTCTGGCAGATACGCAGTATTTT. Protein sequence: CASSPDQLALADTQYF.

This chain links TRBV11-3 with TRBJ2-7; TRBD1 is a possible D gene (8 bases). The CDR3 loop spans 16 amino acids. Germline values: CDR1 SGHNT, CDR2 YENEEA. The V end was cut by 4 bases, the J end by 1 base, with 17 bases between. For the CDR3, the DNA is TGTGCCAGCAGCTCACCGGGGGGACAGGCGTCCTACGAGCAGTACTTC. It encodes CASSSPGGQASYEQYF.

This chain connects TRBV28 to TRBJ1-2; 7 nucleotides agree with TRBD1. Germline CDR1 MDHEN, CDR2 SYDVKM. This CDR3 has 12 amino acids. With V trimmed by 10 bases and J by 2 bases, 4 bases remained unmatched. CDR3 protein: CATWTGNYGYTF. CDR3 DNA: TGTGCCACCTGGACAGGAAACTATGGCTACACCTTC.

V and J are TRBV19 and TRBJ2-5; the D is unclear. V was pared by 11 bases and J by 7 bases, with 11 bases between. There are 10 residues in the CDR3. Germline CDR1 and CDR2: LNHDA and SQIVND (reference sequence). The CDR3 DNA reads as TGTGCCGCCCTAGTCGGGACCCAGTACTTC. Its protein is CAALVGTQYF.

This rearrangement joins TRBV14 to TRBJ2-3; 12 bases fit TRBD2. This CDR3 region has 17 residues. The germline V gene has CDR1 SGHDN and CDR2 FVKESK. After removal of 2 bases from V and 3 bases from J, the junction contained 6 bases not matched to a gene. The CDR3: CASSQYLAGGWTDTQYF. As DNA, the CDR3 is TGTGCCAGCAGCCAATACCTAGCGGGAGGGTGGACAGATACGCAGTATTTT.

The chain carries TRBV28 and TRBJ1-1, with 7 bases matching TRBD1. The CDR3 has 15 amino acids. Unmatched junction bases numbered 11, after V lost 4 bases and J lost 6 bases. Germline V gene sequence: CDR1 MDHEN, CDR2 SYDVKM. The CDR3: CASSSPTGDAAEAFF. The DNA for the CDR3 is TGTGCCAGCAGTTCCCCTACAGGGGATGCGGCTGAAGCTTTCTTT.

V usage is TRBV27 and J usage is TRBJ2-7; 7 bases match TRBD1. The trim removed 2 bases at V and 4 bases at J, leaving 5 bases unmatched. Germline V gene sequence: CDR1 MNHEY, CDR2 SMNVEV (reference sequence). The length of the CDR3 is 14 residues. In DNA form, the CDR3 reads TGTGCCAGCAGTTTAAGTCAGGGGGTATACGAGCAGTACTTC. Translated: CASSLSQGVYEQYF.